The next 27 T cell receptor beta chains were all read from a single sample in a study of T cells after somatic rescue of genetic block. The method was immunoSEQ multiplex PCR; TCRdb's version includes in-frame clones alone and lacks a portion of them. This sample has 110,000 or so clones, with 75% to 95% found just once. The sequenced sample consisted of peripheral blood mononuclear cells (PBMCs). The receptors derive from a young woman.

This clone occurred a few times. V and J are TRBV9 and TRBJ1-1, with unresolved D. This CDR3 is built from 15 residues. Germline V gene lookup returns CDR1 SGDLS and CDR2 YYNGEE. V lost 1 base, J lost 3 bases, and 13 bases lay in between. The CDR3: CASSVQLGRDTEAFF. The CDR3 nucleotides are TGTGCCAGCAGCGTACAGTTGGGGAGGGACACTGAAGCTTTCTTT.

This chain's CDR3 is CASSYSEADTQYF. The CDR3 DNA sequence: TGTGCCAGCAGTTACTCGGAGGCAGATACGCAGTATTTT. J is TRBJ2-3 and V is TRBV6-5, with D tentatively TRBD2 (5 bases). Germline CDR1 reads MNHEY; CDR2 reads SVGAGI. Trimming removed 0 bases at V and 4 bases at J, with 5 bases between. The CDR3 has 13 residues.

This rearrangement joins TRBV20-1 to TRBJ1-1; D gene ambiguous. The CDR3 covers 11 residues. Trimming took off 5 bases at V and 6 bases at J, with 10 bases between the two ends. Germline-derived CDR1 and CDR2 are DFQATT and SNEGSKA (reference sequence). In nucleotides, the CDR3 is TGCAGTGCTGAATCGCCAGCTGAAGCTTTCTTT. Translation: CSAESPAEAFF.

The chain is built from TRBV2 and TRBJ1-2; no clear D gene. The CDR3 runs 11 residues. Trimming stripped 6 bases from V and 8 bases from J, with 10 bases between. Germline CDR1 is SNHLY and CDR2 is FYNNEI. The CDR3: CASSDWEGYTF. DNA for the CDR3: TGTGCCAGCAGCGACTGGGAAGGCTACACCTTC. Variable domain in full (rest from reference TRBV2 and TRBJ1-2): EPEVTQTPSHQVTQMGQEVILRCVPISNHLYFYWYRQILGQKVEFLVSFYNNEISEKSEIFDDQFSVERPDGSNFTLKIRSTKLEDSAMYFCASSDWEGYTFGSGTRLTVV.

The chain uses TRBV9 and TRBJ1-6; D is unclear. Germline-derived CDR1 and CDR2 are SGDLS and YYNGEE. The CDR3 has 13 residues. The germline V and J ends were trimmed by 3 bases and 7 bases, with 8 bases remaining between them. The CDR3 spells CASSARSNSPLHF. The CDR3 region has the DNA TGTGCCAGCAGCGCACGGTCGAATTCACCCCTCCACTTT.

The chain has TRBV27 and TRBJ1-5, with D possibly matching TRBD1 (5 bases). Deletions cut 6 bases from V and 6 bases from J, with 12 bases between. Germline V lookup: CDR1 MNHEY, CDR2 SMNVEV (reference sequence). This CDR3 contains 13 residues. CDR3 residues: CASRPSGVQPQHF. CDR3 in DNA: TGTGCCAGCAGGCCTTCGGGGGTTCAGCCCCAGCATTTT.

This chain connects TRBV28 to TRBJ2-1; 9 positions match TRBD2. V lost 2 bases, J lost 7 bases, and 3 bases stayed unmatched. This CDR3 has 14 residues. In germline, CDR1 is MDHEN, CDR2 SYDVKM. CDR3 sequence: CASSLAGGHNEQFF. CDR3 in DNA: TGTGCCAGCAGTTTAGCGGGGGGGCATAATGAGCAGTTCTTC.

The chain combines TRBV5-4 with TRBJ1-1; D is unresolved. V shed 0 bases and J shed 5 bases, with 14 bases lying between them. The germline CDR1 and CDR2 sequences are SGHNT and YYREEE (reference sequence). CDR3 size: 15 residues. CDR3 loop: CASSLVASVTTEAFF. The CDR3 coding sequence is TGTGCCAGCAGCTTGGTGGCCTCCGTGACTACTGAAGCTTTCTTT.

The V gene is TRBV7-6, the J gene TRBJ2-7, with D unclear. The CDR3 contains 14 residues. The V gene's germline CDR1 is SGHVS and CDR2 FNYEAQ. Trimming cost V 6 bases and J 1 base, with 13 bases left between them. This CDR3 is CASSSTLGSYEQYF. The CDR3 bases are TGTGCCAGCAGTTCCACACTGGGTTCCTACGAGCAGTACTTC.

The chain couples TRBV6-6 to TRBJ1-5; tentative D call: TRBD1 (6 bases). Germline lookup yields CDR1 MNHNY and CDR2 SVGAGI (reference sequence). There are 10 residues in the CDR3. Trimming took 8 bases from V and 16 from J, leaving 15 bases between them. Here the CDR3 reads CASFSRGFHF. The CDR3 DNA reads TGTGCCAGCTTTTCTAGGGGGTTCCATTTT.

This clone was seen a few times. The chain combines TRBV29-1 with TRBJ1-1, with D hard to call. Per the germline V gene, CDR1 is SQVTM and CDR2 is ANQGSEA. Trimming cost V 4 bases and J 0 bases, with 9 bases left between them. The CDR3 sequence is 13 residues long. The CDR3 DNA reads as TGCAGCGTTGGACGAGCCATGAACACTGAAGCTTTCTTT. Protein sequence: CSVGRAMNTEAFF.

This rearrangement joins TRBV28 to TRBJ1-1; D possibly corresponds to TRBD1 (5 bases). The CDR3 has 15 amino acids. V shed 3 bases and J shed 0 bases, with 11 bases lying between them. Germline V gene sequence: CDR1 MDHEN, CDR2 SYDVKM. Here the CDR3 DNA reads TGTGCCAGCAGTTTTGTTGACAGAGTGAACACTGAAGCTTTCTTT. It encodes CASSFVDRVNTEAFF.

The chain uses TRBV4-3 and TRBJ2-1; 12 bases fit TRBD2. CDR3 length: 17 amino acids. The germline CDR1 and CDR2 sequences are LGHNA and YSLEER. Germline trimming cut 1 base from V and 5 bases from J; bases unmatched to any gene: 6. The CDR3 loop reads CASSQGSSGGANNEQFF. CDR3 bases: TGCGCCAGCAGCCAAGGGTCTAGCGGGGGGGCCAACAATGAGCAGTTCTTC.

This rearrangement joins TRBV4-3 to TRBJ2-3; D not resolved. Trimming removed 0 bases at V and 4 bases at J, with 8 bases between. The CDR3 runs 14 residues. CDR1 is LGHNA, CDR2 YSLEER, per germline. For the CDR3, the DNA is TGCGCCAGCAGCCAAGAGTACGTGTCAGATACGCAGTATTTT. Amino acids: CASSQEYVSDTQYF.

The chain joins TRBV6-5 to TRBJ2-3; 9 nucleotides agree with TRBD2. Losses at the gene ends were 2 bases for V and 1 base for J; bases not matched to a gene: 4. Germline V lookup: CDR1 MNHEY, CDR2 SVGAGI. CDR3 length: 16 residues. CDR3: CASSYIAGAGTDTQYF. DNA of the CDR3: TGTGCCAGCAGTTACATAGCGGGGGCCGGCACAGATACGCAGTATTTT.

Only one count was recorded for this clone. The chain recombines TRBV4-3 with TRBJ2-3, with D possibly TRBD1 on 6 matching bases. V was cut by 3 bases and J by 3 bases, with 19 bases left in between. The V gene's germline CDR1 is LGHNA and CDR2 YSLEER. The CDR3 is made up of 17 amino acids. CDR3 nucleotides: TGCGCCAGCAGCCAGGACCTCTCAGGGGTTCAAACAGATACGCAGTATTTT. Translation gives CASSQDLSGVQTDTQYF.

This chain connects TRBV27 to TRBJ2-2, with no clear D. Germline-derived CDR1 and CDR2 are MNHEY and SMNVEV (reference sequence). The germline V and J ends were trimmed by 6 bases and 0 bases, with 8 bases remaining between them. This CDR3 is built from 14 residues. CDR3 in DNA: TGTGCCAGCAGGAAAAGGGCGAACACCGGGGAGCTGTTTTTT. Amino acid sequence: CASRKRANTGELFF.

The DNA for the CDR3 is TGTGCCAGCAGTCGTGGGACTAGCGGCACAGATACGCAGTATTTT. Protein sequence: CASSRGTSGTDTQYF. The chain links TRBV11-3 to TRBJ2-3; 10 bases agree with TRBD2. CDR1 and CDR2 (germline): SGHNT, YENEEA. This CDR3 is 15 amino acids long. Trimming at V came to 6 bases and at J to 1 base, leaving 4 bases not matched to a gene. Using reference TRBV11-3 and TRBJ2-3 for the parts outside the CDR3, the full variable domain is EAGVVQSPRYKIIEKKQPVAFWCNPISGHNTLYWYLQNLGQGPELLIRYENEEAVDDSQLPKDRFSAERLKGVDSTLKIQPAELGDSAVYLCASSRGTSGTDTQYFGPGTRLTVL.

This clone was detected only once. This chain uses TRBV9 with TRBJ2-7; the D gene is possibly TRBD2 (7 bases). The length of the CDR3 is 14 residues. V lost 6 bases and J lost 2, with 15 bases in between. Germline-derived CDR1 and CDR2 are SGDLS and YYNGEE. The CDR3 nucleotides read TGTGCCAGCAACGCCCGGGGGGACACCTACGAGCAGTACTTC. It is translated as CASNARGDTYEQYF. Based on the CDR3 plus reference TRBV9 and TRBJ2-7, the full variable domain is DSGVTQTPKHLITATGQRVTLRCSPRSGDLSVYWYQQSLDQGLQFLIQYYNGEERAKGNILERFSAQQFPDLHSELNLSSLELGDSALYFCASNARGDTYEQYFGPGTRLTVT.

The chain carries TRBV30 and TRBJ2-1; D is uncertain. V was clipped by 0 bases and J by 5 bases, with 11 bases between them. Germline CDR1 is GTSNPN and CDR2 is SVGIG (reference sequence). The CDR3 is made up of 14 amino acids. The CDR3 nucleotides read TGTGCCTGGAGTGTATTACCTGCGGACAATGAGCAGTTCTTC. Translating it yields CAWSVLPADNEQFF.

The chain recombines TRBV2 with TRBJ2-7; D gene ambiguous. The CDR3 has 14 residues. In germline, CDR1 is SNHLY, CDR2 FYNNEI. V was shortened by 4 bases and J by 0 bases, with 10 bases between the two germline ends. Written as DNA, the CDR3 is TGTGCCAGCAGTGCAAACGGATACTCCTACGAGCAGTACTTC. It specifies CASSANGYSYEQYF.

The genes are TRBV5-1 and TRBJ1-1, with D perhaps TRBD1 (6 bases). The CDR3 covers 14 residues. Germline assignment: CDR1 SGHRS and CDR2 YFSETQ. V lost 2 bases and J 6 bases, leaving 14 bases between the germline ends. This chain's CDR3 is CASSFGGPDAEAFF. The DNA of the CDR3 is TGCGCCAGCAGCTTCGGGGGGCCGGACGCTGAAGCTTTCTTT.

The V call is TRBV11-1, the J call TRBJ1-1; a weak D match, TRBD1 (5 bases). CDR3 length: 13 residues. Trimming removed 3 bases from V and 6 bases from J, with 11 bases in between. Germline V gene lookup returns CDR1 SGHAT and CDR2 FQDESV (reference sequence). CDR3 residues: CASSFGHRAEAFF. For the CDR3, the DNA is TGTGCCAGCAGCTTCGGACATCGGGCTGAAGCTTTCTTT.

V usage is TRBV30 and J usage is TRBJ1-2; weak D call: TRBD1 (6 bases). This CDR3 region has 12 residues. Trimming shortened V by 4 bases and J by 4 bases, and 10 bases separated the two germline ends. The germline V gene encodes CDR1 GTSNPN and CDR2 SVGIG (reference sequence). The CDR3 DNA follows: TGTGCCTGGACGGACAGTAGCTATGGCTACACCTTC. The encoded protein is CAWTDSSYGYTF.

V usage is TRBV7-3 and J usage is TRBJ2-3; D possibly corresponds to TRBD1 (6 bases). The CDR3 sequence is 16 residues long. The V gene's germline CDR1 is SGHTA and CDR2 FQGTGA. V lost 6 bases to trimming and J lost 6 bases, with 22 bases between them. The CDR3 DNA follows: TGTGCCAGCAGTTGGGGGCTGTCGGGGCTAGGGGATACGCAGTATTTT. Residues: CASSWGLSGLGDTQYF. The variable domain in full, completed from reference TRBV7-3 and TRBJ2-3, reads GAGVSQTPSNKVTEKGKYVELRCDPISGHTALYWYRQSLGQGPEFLIYFQGTGAADDSGLPNDRFFAVRPEGSVSTLKIQRTERGDSAVYLCASSWGLSGLGDTQYFGPGTRLTVL.

The chain recombines TRBV7-2 with TRBJ2-3, with a tentative D call TRBD2 (8 bases). Germline V gene sequence: CDR1 SGHTA, CDR2 FQGNSA. The CDR3 contains 17 residues. V was clipped by 7 bases and J by 5 bases, with 25 bases between them. CDR3 in amino acids: CASTRGASGLGGDTQYF. CDR3 DNA sequence: TGTGCCAGCACCAGGGGGGCTAGCGGGTTAGGCGGAGATACGCAGTATTTT. The full variable domain, with the rest looked up from reference TRBV7-2 and TRBJ2-3, is GAGVSQSPSNKVTEKGKDVELRCDPISGHTALYWYRQSLGQGLEFLIYFQGNSAPDKSGLPSDRFSAERTGGSVSTLTIQRTQQEDSAVYLCASTRGASGLGGDTQYFGPGTRLTVL.

The DNA for the CDR3 is TGTGCCAGCAGTGTGGACAGGGGAAGACGCACCGGGGAGCTGTTTTTT. Translating it yields CASSVDRGRRTGELFF. The chain joins TRBV25-1 to TRBJ2-2; the match to TRBD1 covers 9 bases. CDR3 length equals 16 residues. The V and J ends lost 4 bases and 4 bases, in that order; junction bases with no gene match: 7. Germline CDR1 reads MGHDK; CDR2 reads SYGVNS.